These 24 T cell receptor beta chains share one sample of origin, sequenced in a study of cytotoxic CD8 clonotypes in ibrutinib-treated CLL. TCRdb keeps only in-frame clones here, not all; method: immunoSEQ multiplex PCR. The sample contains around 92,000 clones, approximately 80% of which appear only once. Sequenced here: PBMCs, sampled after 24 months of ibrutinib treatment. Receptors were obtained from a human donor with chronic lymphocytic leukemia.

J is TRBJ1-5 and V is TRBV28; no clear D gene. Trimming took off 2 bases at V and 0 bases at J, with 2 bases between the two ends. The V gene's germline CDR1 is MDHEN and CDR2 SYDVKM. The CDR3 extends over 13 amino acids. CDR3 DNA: TGTGCCAGCAGTTTAAGTAGCAATCAGCCCCAGCATTTT. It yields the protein CASSLSSNQPQHF.

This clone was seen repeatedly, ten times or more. Written as DNA, the CDR3 is TGTGCCAGCAGCTTAGTTGAGGGCCCCTATGGCTACACCTTC. This encodes CASSLVEGPYGYTF. This rearrangement joins TRBV7-9 to TRBJ1-2; D gene uncertain. The CDR3 has 14 amino acids. Trimming shortened V by 1 base and J by 4 bases, and 10 bases separated the two germline ends. In germline, CDR1 is SEHNR, CDR2 FQNEAQ (reference sequence).

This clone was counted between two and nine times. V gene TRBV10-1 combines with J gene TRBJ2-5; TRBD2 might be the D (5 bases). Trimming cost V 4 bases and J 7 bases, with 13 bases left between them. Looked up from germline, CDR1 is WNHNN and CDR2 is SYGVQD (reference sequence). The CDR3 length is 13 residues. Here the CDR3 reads CASSAGLRRTQYF. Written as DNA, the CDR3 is TGCGCCAGCAGTGCCGGACTGCGCAGGACCCAGTACTTC.

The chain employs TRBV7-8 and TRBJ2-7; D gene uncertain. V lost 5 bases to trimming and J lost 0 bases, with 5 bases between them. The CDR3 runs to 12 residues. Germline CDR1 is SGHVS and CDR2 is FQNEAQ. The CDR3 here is CASSPNSYEQYF. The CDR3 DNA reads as TGTGCCAGCAGCCCCAACTCCTACGAGCAGTACTTC.

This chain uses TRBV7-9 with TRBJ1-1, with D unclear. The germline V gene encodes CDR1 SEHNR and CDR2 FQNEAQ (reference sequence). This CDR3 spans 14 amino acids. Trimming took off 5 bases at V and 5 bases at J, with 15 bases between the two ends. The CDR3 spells CASSPSTALTEAFF. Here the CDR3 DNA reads TGTGCCAGCAGCCCCAGTACAGCCTTAACTGAAGCTTTCTTT.

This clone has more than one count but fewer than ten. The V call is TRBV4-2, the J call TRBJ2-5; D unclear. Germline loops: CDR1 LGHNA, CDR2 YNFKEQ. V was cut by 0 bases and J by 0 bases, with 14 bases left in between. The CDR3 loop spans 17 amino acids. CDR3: CASSQDYQLSYQETQYF. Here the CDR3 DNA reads TGTGCCAGCAGCCAAGATTACCAGCTTTCGTACCAAGAGACCCAGTACTTC.

The CDR3 is CASNMYWDTEAFF. In DNA, the CDR3 is TGTGCCAGCAACATGTACTGGGACACTGAAGCTTTCTTT. J is TRBJ1-1 and V is TRBV6-5; the D is unclear. The CDR3 spans 13 residues. V gave up 7 bases and J gave up 3 bases, with 12 bases separating them. Germline values: CDR1 MNHEY, CDR2 SVGAGI.

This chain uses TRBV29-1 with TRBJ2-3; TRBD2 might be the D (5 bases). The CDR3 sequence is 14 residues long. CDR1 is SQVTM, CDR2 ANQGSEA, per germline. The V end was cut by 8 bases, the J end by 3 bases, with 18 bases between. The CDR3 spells CSQERADGTDTQYF. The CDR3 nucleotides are TGCAGCCAAGAGAGGGCGGACGGGACAGATACGCAGTATTTT.

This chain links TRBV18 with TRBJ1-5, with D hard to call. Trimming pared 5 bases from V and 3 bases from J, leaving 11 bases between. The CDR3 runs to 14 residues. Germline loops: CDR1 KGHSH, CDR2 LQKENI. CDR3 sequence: CASSSDSYNQPQHF. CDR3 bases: TGTGCCAGCTCATCGGACTCCTACAATCAGCCCCAGCATTTT.

The CDR3 reads CASSKGRQEHQPQHF. For the CDR3, the DNA is TGTGCCAGCAGTAAGGGTAGACAGGAGCATCAGCCCCAGCATTTT. The genes are TRBV2 and TRBJ1-5; D possibly corresponds to TRBD1 (6 bases). V was pared by 5 bases and J by 5 bases, with 16 bases between. The length of the CDR3 is 15 residues. CDR1 is SNHLY, CDR2 FYNNEI, per germline.

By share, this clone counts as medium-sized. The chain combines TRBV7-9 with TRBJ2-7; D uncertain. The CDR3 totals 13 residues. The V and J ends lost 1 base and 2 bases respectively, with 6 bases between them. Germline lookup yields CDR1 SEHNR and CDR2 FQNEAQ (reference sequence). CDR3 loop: CASSLGKPYEQYF. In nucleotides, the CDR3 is TGTGCCAGCAGCTTAGGCAAGCCCTACGAGCAGTACTTC.

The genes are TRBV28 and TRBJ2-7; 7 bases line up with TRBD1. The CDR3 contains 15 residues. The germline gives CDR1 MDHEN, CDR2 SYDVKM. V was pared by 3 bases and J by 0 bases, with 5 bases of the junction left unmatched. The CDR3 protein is CASSLGGTVSYEQYF. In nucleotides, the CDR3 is TGTGCCAGCAGTTTGGGTGGGACAGTCTCCTACGAGCAGTACTTC.

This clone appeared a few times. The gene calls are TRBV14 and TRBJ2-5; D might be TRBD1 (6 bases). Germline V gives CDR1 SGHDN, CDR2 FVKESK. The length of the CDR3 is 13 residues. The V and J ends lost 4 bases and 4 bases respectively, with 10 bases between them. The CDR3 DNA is TGTGCCAGCAGCCGAGCAGGGGCAGAGACCCAGTACTTC. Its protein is CASSRAGAETQYF.

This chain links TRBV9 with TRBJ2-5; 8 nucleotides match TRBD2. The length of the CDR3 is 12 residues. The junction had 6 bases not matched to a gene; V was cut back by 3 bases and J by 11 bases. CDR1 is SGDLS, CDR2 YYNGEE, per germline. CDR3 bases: TGTGCCAGCAGCGGAGCGGGGGAAAAGCAGTACTTC. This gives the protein CASSGAGEKQYF.

For the CDR3, the DNA is TGTGCCAGCAGCTCTCTAGCGGGAGGGGGGAATGAGCAGTTCTTC. Encoded protein: CASSSLAGGGNEQFF. The chain has TRBV11-2 and TRBJ2-1, with 12 bases identical to TRBD2. The germline CDR1 and CDR2 sequences are SGHAT and FQNNGV. The CDR3 is 15 amino acids. V lost 4 bases to trimming and J lost 7 bases; unmatched junction nucleotides: 5.

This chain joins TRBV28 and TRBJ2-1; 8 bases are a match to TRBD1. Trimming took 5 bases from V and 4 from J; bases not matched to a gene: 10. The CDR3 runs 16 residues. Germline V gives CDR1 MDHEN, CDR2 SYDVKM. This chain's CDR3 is CASSPAGTGGYNEQFF. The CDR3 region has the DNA TGTGCCAGCAGTCCCGCCGGGACAGGAGGATACAATGAGCAGTTCTTC.

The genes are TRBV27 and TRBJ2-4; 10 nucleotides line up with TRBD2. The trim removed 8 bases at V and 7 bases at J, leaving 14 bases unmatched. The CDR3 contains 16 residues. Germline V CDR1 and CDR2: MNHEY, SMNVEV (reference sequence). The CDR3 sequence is CASASWSSGSQNIQYF. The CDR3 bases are TGTGCCAGCGCATCCTGGTCTAGCGGGAGTCAGAACATTCAGTACTTC.

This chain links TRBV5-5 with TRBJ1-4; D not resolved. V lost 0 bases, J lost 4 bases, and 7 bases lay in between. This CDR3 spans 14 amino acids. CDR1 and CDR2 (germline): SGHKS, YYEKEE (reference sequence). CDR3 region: CASSLGPYNEKLFF. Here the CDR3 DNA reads TGTGCCAGCAGCTTGGGACCCTATAATGAAAAACTGTTTTTT.

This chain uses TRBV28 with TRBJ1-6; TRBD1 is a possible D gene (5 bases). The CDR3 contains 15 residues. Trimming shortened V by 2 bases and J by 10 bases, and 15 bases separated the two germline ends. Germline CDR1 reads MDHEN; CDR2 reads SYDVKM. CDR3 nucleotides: TGTGCCAGCAGTTTAGTTACGGGGCTTGGGTCACCCCTCCACTTT. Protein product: CASSLVTGLGSPLHF.

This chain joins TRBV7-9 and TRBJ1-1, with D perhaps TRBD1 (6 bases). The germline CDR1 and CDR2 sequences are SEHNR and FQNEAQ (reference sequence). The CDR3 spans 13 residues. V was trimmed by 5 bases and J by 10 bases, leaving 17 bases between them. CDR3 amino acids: CASSPQGTGGAFF. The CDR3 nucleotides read TGTGCCAGCAGCCCGCAGGGGACGGGGGGAGCTTTCTTT. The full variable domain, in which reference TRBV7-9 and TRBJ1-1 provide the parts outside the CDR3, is DTGVSQNPRHKITKRGQNVTFRCDPISEHNRLYWYRQTLGQGPEFLTYFQNEAQLEKSRLLSDRFSAERPKGSFSTLEIQRTEQGDSAMYLCASSPQGTGGAFFGQGTRLTVV.

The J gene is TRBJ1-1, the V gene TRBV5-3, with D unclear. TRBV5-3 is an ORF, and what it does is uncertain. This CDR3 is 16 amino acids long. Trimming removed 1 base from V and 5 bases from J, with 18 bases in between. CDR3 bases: TGTGCCAGAAGCTTGATCGCGGATTTCTGTGGTACTGAAGCTTTCTTT. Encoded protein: CARSLIADFCGTEAFF.

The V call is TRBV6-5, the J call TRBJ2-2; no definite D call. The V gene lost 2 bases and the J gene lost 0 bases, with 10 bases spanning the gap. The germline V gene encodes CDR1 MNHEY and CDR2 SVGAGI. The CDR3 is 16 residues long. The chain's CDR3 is CASSYRAYPNTGELFF. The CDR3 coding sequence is TGTGCCAGCAGTTACAGGGCTTACCCGAACACCGGGGAGCTGTTTTTT.

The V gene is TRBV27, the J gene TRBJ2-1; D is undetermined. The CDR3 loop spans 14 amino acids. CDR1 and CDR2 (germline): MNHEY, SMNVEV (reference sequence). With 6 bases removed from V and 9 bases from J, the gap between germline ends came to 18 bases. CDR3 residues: CASSPWNPTGEQFF. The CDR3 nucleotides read TGTGCCAGCAGCCCTTGGAACCCAACGGGTGAGCAGTTCTTC.

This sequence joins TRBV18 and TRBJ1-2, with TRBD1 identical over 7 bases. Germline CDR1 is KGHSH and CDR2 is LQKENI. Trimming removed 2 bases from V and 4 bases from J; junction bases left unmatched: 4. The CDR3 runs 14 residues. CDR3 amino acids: CASSPVGQSYGYTF. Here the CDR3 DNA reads TGTGCCAGCTCACCAGTGGGACAGTCCTATGGCTACACCTTC.